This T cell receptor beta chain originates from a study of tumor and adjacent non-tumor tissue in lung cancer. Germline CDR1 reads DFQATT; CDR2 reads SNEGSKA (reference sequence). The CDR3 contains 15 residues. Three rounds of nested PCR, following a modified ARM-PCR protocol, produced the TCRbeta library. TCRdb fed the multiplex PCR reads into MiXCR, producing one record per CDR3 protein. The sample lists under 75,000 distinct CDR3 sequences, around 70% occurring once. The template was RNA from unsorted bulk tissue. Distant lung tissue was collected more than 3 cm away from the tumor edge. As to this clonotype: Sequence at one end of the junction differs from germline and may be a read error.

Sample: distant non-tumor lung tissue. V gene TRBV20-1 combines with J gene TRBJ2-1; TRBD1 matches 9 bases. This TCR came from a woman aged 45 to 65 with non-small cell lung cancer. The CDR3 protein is CNAPLGTGRYSEQFF. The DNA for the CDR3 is TGCAATGCTCCACTGGGGACAGGGAGATACAGTGAGCAGTTCTTC.